The rows below give T cell receptor beta chains drawn from one sample of a study of OX40 agonist ivuxolimab in advanced cancers. Libraries were prepared by immunoSEQ multiplex PCR; TCRdb keeps only in-frame clonotypes and omits some of them. The sample yields approximately 17,000 clones, roughly four fifths seen once. Sequenced here: CD4+ or CD8+ T cells sorted from blood, sampled in a trial of the OX40 agonist ivuxolimab. The receptors stem from an adult with an advanced solid tumor such as melanoma, head and neck, liver or kidney cancer. The CDR3 runs from the conserved cysteine through the conserved F or W. The D gene is left open where the match is weak. The size of a clone is reported for some rows only, either as once, few or many, or as a class for expanded clones.

D gene,J gene,clone size,V gene,CDR3 DNA,CDR3 protein
TRBD1,TRBJ2-4,NA,TRBV14,TGTGCCAGCAGCCAAGATGAGGGGGCTAGGGCCAAAAACATTCAGTACTTC,CASSQDEGARAKNIQYF
NA,TRBJ1-5,once,TRBV27,TGTGCCAGCAGTTTAAGGGGGGGCCCTCAGCCCCAGCATTTT,CASSLRGGPQPQHF
TRBD2,TRBJ2-5,NA,TRBV11-2,TGTGCCAGCAGCTTCGGCCTACGGGGGGGGGCGGAGACCCAGTACTTC,CASSFGLRGGAETQYF
TRBD1,TRBJ2-5,NA,TRBV10-3,TGTGCCATCAGTGAGACCGGGACAGGGGGGACCCAGTACTTC,CAISETGTGGTQYF
NA,TRBJ1-4,once,TRBV7-6,TGTGCCAGCAGACCGAAGGGAAAGGAAAAACTGTTTTTT,CASRPKGKEKLFF
NA,TRBJ2-5,once,TRBV7-3,TGTGCCAGCAGCTTTACCGCGGGTGAGACCCAGTACTTC,CASSFTAGETQYF
NA,TRBJ2-7,few,TRBV29-1,TGCAGCGTTGAAGCGGTGACCGAGCAGTACTTC,CSVEAVTEQYF
NA,TRBJ2-7,NA,TRBV6-5,TGTGCCAGCAGTTACTCTTCCGCTTTGATCTACGAGCAGTACTTC,CASSYSSALIYEQYF
NA,TRBJ2-2,NA,TRBV14,TGTGCCAGCAGCCAAGTTGGGTACACCGGGGAGCTGTTTTTT,CASSQVGYTGELFF
NA,TRBJ2-3,NA,TRBV14,TGTGCCAGCAGCCGACAGTATGGCACAGATACGCAGTATTTT,CASSRQYGTDTQYF
NA,TRBJ2-7,NA,TRBV7-8,TGTGCCAGCAGATCTCTATACGAGCAGTACTTC,CASRSLYEQYF
NA,TRBJ2-7,few,TRBV18,TGTGCCAGCTCCTTCGCAGGGACGTCCTACGAGCAGTACTTC,CASSFAGTSYEQYF
TRBD1,TRBJ1-5,NA,TRBV19,TGTGCCACCGCCGACAGGGCCAATCAGCCCCAGCATTTT,CATADRANQPQHF
TRBD1,TRBJ2-5,NA,TRBV7-9,TGTGCCAGCAGCCCGGGGACAGGGGGCGTAGAGACCCAGTACTTC,CASSPGTGGVETQYF
NA,TRBJ1-1,NA,TRBV27,TGTGCCAGCAGTCGAGAGGTTGGGAACACTGAAGCTTTCTTT,CASSREVGNTEAFF
TRBD1,TRBJ2-1,NA,TRBV28,TGTGCCAGCAGTTCCCCGCAGGGGGTACGAAGCTCCTACAATGAGCAGTTCTTC,CASSSPQGVRSSYNEQFF
NA,TRBJ1-5,few,TRBV19,TGTGCCAGTATGGAACAGGGCAATCAGCCCCAGCATTTT,CASMEQGNQPQHF
NA,TRBJ2-1,NA,TRBV6-6,TGTGCCAGCAGCGGGGGTTCTCCCAATGAGCAGTTCTTC,CASSGGSPNEQFF
NA,TRBJ2-3,few,TRBV11-2,TGTGCCAGCAGCTTAGGGGTCGTATTGGGGGCCTCCGATACGCAGTATTTT,CASSLGVVLGASDTQYF
NA,TRBJ1-4,NA,TRBV4-1,TGCGCCAGCAGCCAAGACCCGGGGGGGCGGACTAATGAAAAACTGTTTTTT,CASSQDPGGRTNEKLFF
NA,TRBJ2-7,medium-sized,TRBV19,TGTGCCAGTAGTGTCCGGGACAACTACGAGCAGTACTTC,CASSVRDNYEQYF
TRBD2,TRBJ2-2,NA,TRBV28,TGTGCCAGCAGGGAGGCTAGCGGGAACACCGGGGAGCTGTTTTTT,CASREASGNTGELFF
NA,TRBJ2-7,few,TRBV7-9,TGTGCCAGCAGCTTAGCCACCTACGAGCAGTACTTC,CASSLATYEQYF
TRBD2,TRBJ2-3,NA,TRBV27,TGTGCCAGCAGTTTGGTAGGACTAGCGGGAGGGCCTACAGATACGCAGTATTTT,CASSLVGLAGGPTDTQYF
NA,TRBJ2-6,NA,TRBV7-6,TGTGCCAGCAGCTCGGGGCTCTCTGGGGCCAACGTCCTGACTTTC,CASSSGLSGANVLTF
NA,TRBJ1-1,NA,TRBV19,TGTGCCAGTAGTATAGACTACACTAACACTGAAGCTTTCTTT,CASSIDYTNTEAFF
NA,TRBJ1-2,NA,TRBV7-2,TGTGCCAGCAGCCCGAGGAGGGACTATGGCTACACCTTC,CASSPRRDYGYTF
NA,TRBJ2-7,NA,TRBV10-3,TGTGCCATCCAGGCGGGGATGGTTTACGAGCAGTACTTC,CAIQAGMVYEQYF
NA,TRBJ2-7,NA,TRBV2,TGTGCCAGCAGTGAAGCTCGGACCGTGGCTTACGAGCAGTACTTC,CASSEARTVAYEQYF
NA,TRBJ2-1,NA,TRBV21-1,TGTGCCAGCAGCAAACCGACTAGCGGGAGAAGGAATGAGCAGTTCTTC,CASSKPTSGRRNEQFF
NA,TRBJ1-1,NA,TRBV18,TGTGCCAGCTCACCCCTTTACAGGGAATCAGAAGCTTTCTTT,CASSPLYRESEAFF
NA,TRBJ1-1,few,TRBV20-1,TGCAGTGCTAGAGGGATCCCTGAAGCTTTCTTT,CSARGIPEAFF
TRBD2,TRBJ2-1,NA,TRBV5-1,TGCGCCAGCAGCACCGGACTAGCGGGGCTGGTAAACAATGAGCAGTTCTTC,CASSTGLAGLVNNEQFF
NA,TRBJ1-2,few,TRBV11-2,TGTGCCAGCATCCAAGGGTACCGGGGAGACTATGGCTACACCTTC,CASIQGYRGDYGYTF
TRBD2,TRBJ2-2,few,TRBV5-1,TGCGCCAGCAGCTTGGGAGCGGGAGGCGCCGGGGAGCTGTTTTTT,CASSLGAGGAGELFF
TRBD2,TRBJ2-7,NA,TRBV15,TGTGCCACCAGCAGAGATTATAATGGGGGAGGGCCTCGGCAGCAGTACTTC,CATSRDYNGGGPRQQYF
NA,TRBJ1-5,medium-sized,TRBV27,TGTGCCAGCAGTTTATACGGCATTAGCAATCAGCCCCAGCATTTT,CASSLYGISNQPQHF
NA,TRBJ1-5,NA,TRBV5-8,TGTGCCAGCAGCCCGCAAAGGGTACGTGGGCAGCCCCAGCATTTT,CASSPQRVRGQPQHF
NA,TRBJ1-5,NA,TRBV21-1,TGTGCCAGCAGCAAAGAGTCCCGGGTCCATAGCAATCAGCCCCAGCATTTT,CASSKESRVHSNQPQHF
TRBD2,TRBJ2-5,NA,TRBV7-2,TGTGCCAGCAGCTTAGCTACTAGCGGGGGGCGGGAGACCCAGTACTTC,CASSLATSGGRETQYF
NA,TRBJ1-2,NA,TRBV5-4,TGTGCCAGCAGCTCACCTCCGGGACCCCCGACGCGTGGCTACACCTTC,CASSSPPGPPTRGYTF
NA,TRBJ2-7,NA,TRBV28,TGTGCCAGCAGTTTTTCGACCTACGAGCAGTACTTC,CASSFSTYEQYF
TRBD2,TRBJ2-3,NA,TRBV5-4,TGTGCCAGCAGCTTGCTTTTAGCGGGAGAGGATACGCAGTATTTT,CASSLLLAGEDTQYF
NA,TRBJ2-7,NA,TRBV4-2,TGTGCCAGCAGCCAAGATACTCAAGGGGAGCAGTACTTC,CASSQDTQGEQYF
NA,TRBJ2-5,NA,TRBV2,TGTGCCAGCAGTTTAGACGTCTCGGAGACCCAGTACTTC,CASSLDVSETQYF
TRBD2,TRBJ2-3,NA,TRBV4-3,TGCGCCAGCAGCCTAGGGGCCCGGGAGGGGGAGGTGGATACGCAGTATTTT,CASSLGAREGEVDTQYF
TRBD2,TRBJ2-2,once,TRBV5-6,TGTGCCAGCAGCGAGTTGGGCAAGCGGGAGAACACCGGGGAGCTGTTTTTT,CASSELGKRENTGELFF
TRBD2,TRBJ2-2,few,TRBV7-2,TGTGCCAGCAGCTATGGGACTAGCGGGAACTGGGAGCTGTTTTTT,CASSYGTSGNWELFF
NA,TRBJ2-2,NA,TRBV19,TGTGCCAGTAGTGCGCGACAAGGGTCGGCCACCGGGGAGCTGTTTTTT,CASSARQGSATGELFF
NA,TRBJ2-1,NA,TRBV19,TGTGCCAGTAGTATAGGGAGTAGTCCGACCTACAATGAGCAGTTCTTC,CASSIGSSPTYNEQFF
NA,TRBJ1-2,few,TRBV30,TGTGCCTGGAGTTTGTCAGGTGAAAACTATGGCTACACCTTC,CAWSLSGENYGYTF
TRBD1,TRBJ2-7,NA,TRBV9,TGTGCCAGCAGCGTAGGGGACAGCCTACCCTACGAGCAGTACTTC,CASSVGDSLPYEQYF
TRBD2,TRBJ2-7,once,TRBV29-1,TGCAGCGCCGGGACTAGCGGGCAACAGTACTTC,CSAGTSGQQYF
NA,TRBJ1-2,NA,TRBV7-9,TGTGCCAGCAGCTTACAACAGAACTATGGCTACACCTTC,CASSLQQNYGYTF
NA,TRBJ2-7,NA,TRBV28,TGTGCCAGCAGTTCAGAAGGCGCCGCGTCCTCCTACGAGCAGTACTTC,CASSSEGAASSYEQYF
NA,TRBJ2-7,medium-sized,TRBV7-3,TGTGCCAGCAGCTTTAGCTACGAGCAGTACTTC,CASSFSYEQYF
NA,TRBJ2-7,once,TRBV6-1,TGTGCCAGCAGTGGAGTAGACGAGCAGTACTTC,CASSGVDEQYF
NA,TRBJ1-2,NA,TRBV5-4,TGTGCCAGCAGCTCCGATGGACACCGAGATGTTGGCTTC,CASSSDGHRDVGF
NA,TRBJ2-2,NA,TRBV18,TGTGCCAGCTCACCAAGAGACACCGGGGAGCTGTTTTTT,CASSPRDTGELFF
NA,TRBJ2-3,NA,TRBV21-1,TGTGCCAGCAGCAAAGTCGGGGTGGCGGGAGTAGCAACAGATACGCAGTATTTT,CASSKVGVAGVATDTQYF